This entry concerns a single T cell receptor (beta chain). CDR3 size: 17 residues. Germline-derived CDR1 and CDR2 are KGHSH and LQKENI. V was clipped by 6 bases and J by 0 bases, with 17 bases between them. The sample belongs to a study of T cell responses to AZD1222 COVID-19 vaccine. Produced via immunoSEQ multiplex PCR; TCRdb's table is partial and in-frame only. The top ten hold around 19% of the sample, which has about 59,000 clones, about 79% seen once. This chain connects TRBV18 to TRBJ2-2; D uncertain. The sequences come from peripheral blood, collected on day 0 of AZD1222 vaccination. The sequence derives from an adult in good health. The CDR3, as DNA: TGTGCCAGCTCGCGAACGACACCAACCACGAACACCGGGGAGCTGTTTTTT. Protein sequence: CASSRTTPTTNTGELFF.